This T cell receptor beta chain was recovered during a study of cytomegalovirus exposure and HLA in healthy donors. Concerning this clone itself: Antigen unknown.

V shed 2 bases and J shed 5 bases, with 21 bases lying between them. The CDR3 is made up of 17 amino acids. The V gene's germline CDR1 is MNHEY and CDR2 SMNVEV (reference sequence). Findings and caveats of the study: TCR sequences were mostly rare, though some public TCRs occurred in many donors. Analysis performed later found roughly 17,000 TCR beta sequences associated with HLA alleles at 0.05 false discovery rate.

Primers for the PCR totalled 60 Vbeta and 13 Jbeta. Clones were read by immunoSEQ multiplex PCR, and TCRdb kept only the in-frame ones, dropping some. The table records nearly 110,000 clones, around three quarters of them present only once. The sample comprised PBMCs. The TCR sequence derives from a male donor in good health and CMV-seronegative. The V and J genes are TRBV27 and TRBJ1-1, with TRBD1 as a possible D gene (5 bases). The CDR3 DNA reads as TGTGCCAGCAGTTTAACAGTGATAGGGGTTACCGGGACTGAAGCTTTCTTT. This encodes CASSLTVIGVTGTEAFF.